This is a list of T cell receptor beta chains from one sample in a study of identical twins. TCRdb independently ran MiXCR on the 5' RACE reads; one entry per CDR3 protein. The sample contains 690,000 or so distinct CDR3 sequences, around 8.3% of which appear only once. Another study also made use of these data, one on yellow fever vaccine responses in identical twins.

The source material was PBMCs. The origin of the receptors is a woman aged 18-29 years in good health. Each CDR3 is given with its conserved first and last residue. The D gene is left open where the match is weak. Some rows have no size entry. The others give once, few or many, or a class for an expanded clone.

clone_size	v_call	j_call	d_call	cdr3_nt	cdr3_aa
NA	TRBV4-1	TRBJ2-7	TRBD2	TGCGCCAGCAGCCAAGTCGGCCCTAGCGGTTCCTACGAGCAGTACTTC	CASSQVGPSGSYEQYF
once	TRBV23-1	TRBJ2-7	TRBD1	TGCGCCAGCAGTCGTATCCCGGGACAGGGCTCCTACGAGCAGTACTTC	CASSRIPGQGSYEQYF
many	TRBV12-3/TRBV12-4	TRBJ2-1	NA	TGTGCCAGCAGTTTAGGGGGGCAGCAGTTCTTC	CASSLGGQQFF
many	TRBV12-3/TRBV12-4	TRBJ1-5	TRBD1	TGTGCCAGCGCCCAACAGGGGGCACCGAATCAGCCCCAGCATTTT	CASAQQGAPNQPQHF
few	TRBV27	TRBJ2-7	NA	TGTGCCAGCAGGTTGGCCGAGCAGTACTTC	CASRLAEQYF
NA	TRBV20-1	TRBJ2-1	NA	TGCAGTGCTCGATCCGGGATCCCTGGGGGTGAGCAGTTCTTC	CSARSGIPGGEQFF
NA	TRBV7-8	TRBJ2-1	TRBD2	TGTGCCAGCAGCCCGCGGACTAGCGGGGGGTACAATGAGCAGTTCTTC	CASSPRTSGGYNEQFF
many	TRBV28	TRBJ2-1	TRBD1	TGTGCCAGCAGTTCCCCGGGACAGCTATACAATGAGCAGTTCTTC	CASSSPGQLYNEQFF
NA	TRBV28	TRBJ2-1	NA	TGTGTCTCTCTCTCCTACAATGAGCAGTTCTTC	CVSLSYNEQFF
few	TRBV4-3	TRBJ2-7	NA	TGCGCCAGCAGCCAGACGGGTGGGGGACAGCAGTACTTC	CASSQTGGGQQYF
many	TRBV12-3/TRBV12-4	TRBJ1-1	NA	TGTGCCAGCAGTTCGGCGACAGCCGAGAACACTGAAGCTTTCTTT	CASSSATAENTEAFF
NA	TRBV15	TRBJ1-1	NA	TGTGCCACCAGCAGAGAGGGGGATTTGAACACTGAAGCTTTCTTT	CATSREGDLNTEAFF
many	TRBV12-3/TRBV12-4	TRBJ1-5	NA	TGTGCCAGCAGGGGGACCTCAGGGGATAGAGGGCCCCAGCATTTT	CASRGTSGDRGPQHF
many	TRBV20-1	TRBJ2-7	TRBD2	TGCAGTGCGCCCATTAGCGGGGGGACCTACGAGCAGTACTTC	CSAPISGGTYEQYF
NA	TRBV5-1	TRBJ2-2	NA	TGCGCCAGCAGCTTGGTCGGGACATTTAACACCGGGGAGCTGTTTTTT	CASSLVGTFNTGELFF
many	TRBV12-3/TRBV12-4	TRBJ1-5	NA	TGTGCCAGCAGCGAGGGCCAGCCCCAGCATTTT	CASSEGQPQHF
many	TRBV5-1	TRBJ2-7	NA	TGCGCCAGCAGCTTGGGGGGGACCGGGAATTACGAGCAGTACTTC	CASSLGGTGNYEQYF
many	TRBV6-1	TRBJ2-2	TRBD1	TGTGCCAGCAGCCACCAAGTCCCCGGGACAGGGTCGTGGGGGGAGCTGTTTTTT	CASSHQVPGTGSWGELFF
many	TRBV4-1	TRBJ2-1	TRBD2	TGCGCCAGCAGCCGAAGAGCGGGATACGACTACAATGAGCAGTTCTTC	CASSRRAGYDYNEQFF
NA	TRBV20-1	TRBJ2-1	NA	TGCAGTGCCAGGCAGGGGTGGGGAGGTGAGCAGTTCTTC	CSARQGWGGEQFF
NA	TRBV10-3	TRBJ2-1	TRBD2	TGTGCCATCAGTGCGGGTACTAGCGGGAGTCGAAATGAGCAGTTCTTC	CAISAGTSGSRNEQFF
NA	TRBV21-1	TRBJ2-1	NA	TGTGCCAGCAGCAAAAGTGAAGGAATCAATGAGCAGTTCTTC	CASSKSEGINEQFF
few	TRBV4-2	TRBJ2-3	NA	TGTGCCAGCAGCCAAGATCGGGGGCGGGATACGCAGTATTTT	CASSQDRGRDTQYF
few	TRBV9	TRBJ1-6	NA	TGTGCCAGCAGCGTAGATGGGGGGTCACCCCTCCACTTT	CASSVDGGSPLHF
NA	TRBV6-2/TRBV6-3	TRBJ2-2	NA	TGTGCCAGCACTCCCGGGGGCCTGAACACCGGGGAGCTGTTTTTT	CASTPGGLNTGELFF
few	TRBV7-9	TRBJ1-1	NA	TGTGCCAGCAGCTTCGACAGCCAGAACACTGAAGCTTTCTTT	CASSFDSQNTEAFF
few	TRBV7-2	TRBJ2-5	TRBD2	TGTGCCAGCAGCTACCGGACTAGCGGGGGGATCGAGACCCAGTACTTC	CASSYRTSGGIETQYF
NA	TRBV29-1	TRBJ2-7	NA	TGCAGCGCGGTTAGGGGCTACGAGCAGTACTTC	CSAVRGYEQYF
few	TRBV9	TRBJ2-5	NA	TGTGCCAGCAGCGTAGAGGCCGGGGGCATAGCTGGGGAGACCCAGTACTTC	CASSVEAGGIAGETQYF
NA	TRBV29-1	TRBJ1-2	TRBD1	TGCAGCGTTGAAGATATCGGACAGGGCCTCTATGGCTACACCTTC	CSVEDIGQGLYGYTF
few	TRBV6-2/TRBV6-3	TRBJ2-4	NA	TGTGCCAGCGCCATACAGGGAAACATTCAGTACTTC	CASAIQGNIQYF
NA	TRBV7-9	TRBJ1-5	NA	TGTGCCAGCAGCTTAGGGGACGGGCTATCTCAGCCCCAGCATTTT	CASSLGDGLSQPQHF
few	TRBV6-5	TRBJ2-3	TRBD2	TGTGCCAGCAGTTACACCAACATAGCGGGAGTGGGCACAGATACGCAGTATTTT	CASSYTNIAGVGTDTQYF
many	TRBV12-3/TRBV12-4	TRBJ2-2	NA	TGTGCCAGCAGTTCCCCATACACCGGGGAGCTGTTTTTT	CASSSPYTGELFF
many	TRBV5-1	TRBJ2-3	NA	TGCGCCAGCAGCCGGGAAGACACAGATACGCAGTATTTT	CASSREDTDTQYF
NA	TRBV24-1	TRBJ2-7	TRBD1	TGTGCCACCAGTGATCCGACAGGGACCGGCTACGAGCAGTACTTC	CATSDPTGTGYEQYF
NA	TRBV12-3/TRBV12-4	TRBJ1-5	NA	TGTGCCAGCAGCCGGCGGCCCGATCACAATCAGCCCCAGCATTTT	CASSRRPDHNQPQHF
NA	TRBV24-1	TRBJ2-3	TRBD2	TGTGCCACCAGTGATTACCTTAGCGGGAGAGGCCCAGATACGCAGTATTTT	CATSDYLSGRGPDTQYF
NA	TRBV5-8	TRBJ2-1	NA	TGTGCCAGCAGCACGGGCCTCACTCGGGACAATGAGCAGTTCTTC	CASSTGLTRDNEQFF
many	TRBV7-2	TRBJ2-1	NA	TGTGCCAGCAGCTTAGGGGGAGGACAGGCGAATGAGCAGTTCTTC	CASSLGGGQANEQFF
NA	TRBV6-2/TRBV6-3	TRBJ2-3	NA	TGTGCCAGCAGTTACTTGGGGGAAAAAGCGGCGAGCACAGATACGCAGTATTTT	CASSYLGEKAASTDTQYF
few	TRBV5-1	TRBJ2-7	NA	TGCGCCAGCAGCCTTAAGGCGACCGAGCAGTACTTC	CASSLKATEQYF
few	TRBV5-1	TRBJ1-3	NA	TGCGCCAGCAGCTTAACTCGGGGGCTCTCTGGAAACACCATATATTTT	CASSLTRGLSGNTIYF
few	TRBV2	TRBJ2-7	NA	TGTGCCAGCAGTGACCCGACAGACTCCTACGAGCAGTACTTC	CASSDPTDSYEQYF
NA	TRBV7-2	TRBJ1-4	NA	TGTGCCAGCAGCTTAGGGACACTAGCAACTAATGAAAAACTGTTTTTT	CASSLGTLATNEKLFF
NA	TRBV7-2	TRBJ2-3	TRBD2	TGTGCCAGCAGCTCCCCCGTTTGGCGGGGGGTCACAGATACGCAGTATTTT	CASSSPVWRGVTDTQYF
many	TRBV11-2	TRBJ2-4	TRBD2	TGTGCCAGCAGCCATTATCTACGTAGCGGGAGTACGGACATTCAGTACTTC	CASSHYLRSGSTDIQYF
many	TRBV3-1	TRBJ2-7	TRBD2	TGTGCCAGCAGCCAAGACACAGCGGGGAGGGCCTACGAGCAGTACTTC	CASSQDTAGRAYEQYF